The T cell receptor (beta chain) under discussion was sequenced for a study of T cells in Graves' hyperthyroidism and ophthalmopathy. RNA transcripts served as the template for amplifying TCR beta CDR3 regions. The primer set for the first-round RT-PCR of the TCR CDR3 was HTBI. TCRdb reanalysed the multiplex PCR reads using MiXCR and keeps one entry per CDR3 protein. The data show fewer than 650,000 distinct CDR3 sequences, about 15% seen once. General study points: Also found in blood were most expanded thyroid clonotypes above 0.001.

This clonotype has ten or more counts. Antigen: not known. Germline V gives CDR1 MDHEN, CDR2 SYDVKM. This CDR3 comprises 13 residues. V lost 8 bases, J lost 3 bases, and 13 bases lay in between. Ahead of any ophthalmopathy symptoms, the blood sample was obtained at the first diagnosis of hyperthyroidism. This clonotype was sampled from a woman in her twenties or thirties with Graves' hyperthyroidism that later progressed to Graves' ophthalmopathy. V and J are TRBV28 and TRBJ1-2; no reliable D call. Sequenced material: blood. In DNA, the CDR3 is TGTGCCAGCCGGGAAGCGTTGGACTATGGCTACACCTTC. Translating gives CASREALDYGYTF.